This is a list of T cell receptor beta chains from one sample in a study of PD-L1 blockade in urothelial cancer. Only in-frame clones appear in the TCRdb table, and some are missing; sequencing was by immunoSEQ multiplex PCR. The sample includes 50,000 to 55,000 clones, 75% to 90% seen only once; the top ten take 1% to 1.5%. The specimen comprised PBMCs, sampled around atezolizumab (anti-PD-L1) treatment. The receptors stem from a middle-aged man with urothelial cancer. CDR3s include the opening cysteine and the closing phenylalanine or tryptophan. A D gene is named only where the DNA matches it firmly. Part of the rows lack a size; the others show once, few, many or a class for expanded clones.

D	J	size	V	CDR3	DNA
-	TRBJ2-1	-	TRBV9	CASSVKGGNPTEQFF	TGTGCCAGCAGCGTGAAGGGCGGGAATCCTACTGAGCAGTTCTTC
-	TRBJ2-2	-	TRBV21-1	CASSNPQGAGTGELFF	TGTGCCAGCAGCAACCCCCAGGGGGCGGGCACCGGGGAGCTGTTTTTT
TRBD1	TRBJ2-6	-	TRBV28	CASSLSTGSGANVLTF	TGTGCCAGCAGTTTATCGACAGGGTCTGGGGCCAACGTCCTGACTTTC
-	TRBJ2-3	-	TRBV4-3	CASSQGVYPDTQYF	TGCGCCAGCAGCCAAGGAGTATACCCAGATACGCAGTATTTT
TRBD1	TRBJ2-3	-	TRBV5-6	CASSLAGTGSTDTQYF	TGTGCCAGCAGCTTGGCCGGGACAGGGAGCACAGATACGCAGTATTTT
-	TRBJ1-4	-	TRBV10-1	CASSESRGTTNEKLFF	TGCGCCAGCAGTGAGTCTAGGGGAACGACTAATGAAAAACTGTTTTTT
TRBD1	TRBJ2-7	-	TRBV11-2	CASSLVGTGPYEQYF	TGTGCCAGCAGCTTAGTCGGGACAGGGCCCTACGAGCAGTACTTC
TRBD2	TRBJ2-7	-	TRBV27	CASSLSGIGLAGFSYEQYF	TGTGCCAGCAGTTTATCGGGGATTGGACTAGCGGGGTTCTCCTACGAGCAGTACTTC
TRBD2	TRBJ2-3	-	TRBV7-3	CASSPGGAGEGDTQYF	TGTGCCAGCAGCCCCGGAGGAGCGGGGGAAGGGGATACGCAGTATTTT
-	TRBJ2-3	medium-sized	TRBV14	CASSRFDLDTQYF	TGTGCCAGCAGCCGATTCGACTTAGATACGCAGTATTTT
TRBD2	TRBJ2-5	-	TRBV27	CASSLLLAGGPNRETQYF	TGTGCCAGCAGTTTATTGCTAGCGGGGGGGCCCAATAGGGAGACCCAGTACTTC
TRBD1	TRBJ2-3	-	TRBV23-1	CASSRSPRQGSTDTQYF	TGCGCCAGCAGTCGCAGCCCGAGACAGGGGTCCACAGATACGCAGTATTTT
-	TRBJ2-5	-	TRBV19	CASSTNLEGETQYF	TGTGCCAGTAGTACCAACCTAGAAGGCGAGACCCAGTACTTC
TRBD2	TRBJ2-5	-	TRBV4-2	CASSRALAGGEETQYF	TGTGCCAGCAGCCGAGCCCTAGCGGGGGGGGAAGAGACCCAGTACTTC
-	TRBJ2-3	-	TRBV19	CASSMRGPDTQYF	TGTGCCAGTAGTATGCGGGGCCCAGATACGCAGTATTTT
-	TRBJ1-6	-	TRBV7-6	CASSLFNQAYNSPLHF	TGTGCCAGCAGCTTATTCAATCAGGCATATAATTCACCCCTCCACTTT
-	TRBJ2-1	few	TRBV19	CASSTEGSYNEQFF	TGTGCCAGTAGTACGGAAGGGAGTTACAATGAGCAGTTCTTC
TRBD1	TRBJ1-4	-	TRBV9	CASSVGQGKEKLFF	TGTGCCAGCAGCGTAGGACAGGGTAAAGAAAAACTGTTTTTT
-	TRBJ2-2	-	TRBV30	CAWSVNAADTGELFF	TGTGCCTGGAGTGTAAACGCCGCGGACACCGGGGAGCTGTTTTTT
-	TRBJ2-1	-	TRBV5-4	CASSPNRGGRNEQFF	TGTGCCAGCAGCCCGAATAGGGGGGGGAGGAATGAGCAGTTCTTC
-	TRBJ1-2	-	TRBV2	CASIMGPSNYGYTF	TGTGCCAGCATTATGGGCCCCAGTAACTATGGCTACACCTTC
TRBD2	TRBJ2-1	-	TRBV4-3	CASSLVRGGGRNEQFF	TGCGCCAGCAGCCTCGTAAGGGGGGGCGGGAGGAATGAGCAGTTCTTC
TRBD2	TRBJ2-1	-	TRBV9	CASSVVTSSYNEQFF	TGTGCCAGCAGCGTAGTGACTAGCTCTTACAATGAGCAGTTCTTC
-	TRBJ2-1	-	TRBV28	CASSPPRARYNEQFF	TGTGCCAGCAGCCCCCCGAGGGCGCGATACAATGAGCAGTTCTTC
TRBD2	TRBJ2-1	once	TRBV11-2	CASSPSGGARDEQFF	TGTGCCAGCAGCCCTAGCGGGGGGGCCCGGGATGAGCAGTTCTTC
-	TRBJ2-3	-	TRBV5-4	CASSLEGVPDTQYF	TGTGCCAGCAGCTTGGAGGGGGTTCCAGATACGCAGTATTTT
-	TRBJ1-2	-	TRBV29-1	CSVEEGHSNYGYTF	TGCAGCGTTGAAGAAGGACATTCTAACTATGGCTACACCTTC
TRBD1	TRBJ2-6	-	TRBV28	CASRGTGSGANVLTF	TGTGCCAGCAGGGGGACAGGCTCTGGGGCCAACGTCCTGACTTTC
-	TRBJ2-2	-	TRBV9	CASSSRGELFF	TGTGCCAGCAGCTCGAGAGGGGAGCTGTTTTTT
TRBD1	TRBJ2-4	-	TRBV11-2	CASSLGGQLQNIQYF	TGTGCCAGCAGCTTAGGGGGACAGTTGCAAAACATTCAGTACTTC
-	TRBJ2-1	-	TRBV10-3	CAISGTGNEQFF	TGTGCCATCAGCGGTACGGGCAATGAGCAGTTCTTC
TRBD2	TRBJ2-1	-	TRBV6-5	CASSPGLAGKDEQFF	TGTGCCAGCAGTCCCGGACTAGCTGGGAAGGATGAGCAGTTCTTC
-	TRBJ2-7	-	TRBV10-1	CASGGKAAYEQYF	TGCGCCAGCGGGGGGAAGGCGGCCTACGAGCAGTACTTC
TRBD2	TRBJ2-1	-	TRBV12-5	CASSQLAGEYEQFF	TGTGCTAGTTCCCAGCTAGCGGGAGAATATGAGCAGTTCTTC